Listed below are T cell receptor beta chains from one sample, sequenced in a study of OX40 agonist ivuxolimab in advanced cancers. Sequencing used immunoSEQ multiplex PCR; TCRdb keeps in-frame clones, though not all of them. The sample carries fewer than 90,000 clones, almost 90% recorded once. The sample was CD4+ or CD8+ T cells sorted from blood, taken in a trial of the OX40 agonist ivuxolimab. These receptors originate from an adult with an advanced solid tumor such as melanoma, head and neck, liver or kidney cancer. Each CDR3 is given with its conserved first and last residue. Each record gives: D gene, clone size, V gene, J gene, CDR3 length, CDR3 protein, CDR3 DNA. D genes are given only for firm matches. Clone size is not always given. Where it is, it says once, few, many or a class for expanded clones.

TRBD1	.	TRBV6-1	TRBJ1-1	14	CASSKTGGNTEAFF	TGTGCCAGCAGTAAGACAGGGGGCAACACTGAAGCTTTCTTT
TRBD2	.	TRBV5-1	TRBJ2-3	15	CASGPLAGEADTQYF	TGCGCCAGCGGACCACTAGCGGGAGAGGCAGATACGCAGTATTTT
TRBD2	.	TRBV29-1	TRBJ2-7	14	CSVGLAHNVYEQYF	TGCAGCGTTGGACTAGCGCATAATGTCTACGAGCAGTACTTC
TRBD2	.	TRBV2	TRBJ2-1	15	CASSPSGDSYNEQFF	TGTGCCAGCTCACCCAGCGGGGACTCCTACAATGAGCAGTTCTTC
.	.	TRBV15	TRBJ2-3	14	CATSRAGLTDTQYF	TGTGCCACCAGCAGAGCGGGATTGACAGATACGCAGTATTTT
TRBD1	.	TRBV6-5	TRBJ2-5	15	CASSYSTGSQETQYF	TGTGCCAGCAGTTACTCGACAGGGAGCCAAGAGACCCAGTACTTC
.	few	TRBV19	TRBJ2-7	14	CASSILPSSYEQYF	TGTGCCAGTAGTATCCTCCCGAGCTCCTACGAGCAGTACTTC
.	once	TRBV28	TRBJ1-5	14	CASSRIESNQPQHF	TGTGCCAGCAGTAGGATCGAGAGCAATCAGCCCCAGCATTTT
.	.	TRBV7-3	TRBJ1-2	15	CASSSTGSSRDGYTF	TGTGCCAGCAGCTCCACCGGGTCCAGCAGGGATGGCTACACCTTC
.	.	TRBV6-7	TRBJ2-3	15	CASRHLRIPTDTQYF	TGTGCCAGCAGACATCTTAGGATCCCCACAGATACGCAGTATTTT
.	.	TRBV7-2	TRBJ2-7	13	CASSRGPTYEQYF	TGTGCCAGCAGCAGAGGACCCACCTACGAGCAGTACTTC
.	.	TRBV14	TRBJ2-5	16	CASSQVGGLIQETQYF	TGTGCCAGCAGCCAAGTTGGAGGACTGATCCAAGAGACCCAGTACTTC
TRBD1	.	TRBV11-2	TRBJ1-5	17	CASSAGSGTGVFQPQHF	TGTGCCAGCAGCGCAGGATCCGGGACAGGGGTTTTTCAGCCCCAGCATTTT
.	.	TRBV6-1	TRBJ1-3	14	CAVGRGPSGNTIYF	TGTGCTGTGGGACGCGGCCCATCTGGAAACACCATATATTTT
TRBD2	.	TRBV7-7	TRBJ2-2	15	CASSSEREDAGELFF	TGTGCTAGCAGCTCTGAGCGGGAGGACGCCGGGGAGCTGTTTTTT
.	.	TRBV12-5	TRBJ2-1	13	CASGFSGYNEQFF	TGTGCTAGTGGTTTCAGCGGGTACAATGAGCAGTTCTTC
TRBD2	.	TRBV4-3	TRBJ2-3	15	CASSPGVGRGDTQYF	TGCGCCAGCAGCCCGGGGGTAGGGCGGGGGGATACGCAGTATTTT
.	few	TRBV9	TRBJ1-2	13	CASRTTGGAGYTF	TGTGCCAGCAGAACTACAGGAGGGGCGGGCTACACCTTC
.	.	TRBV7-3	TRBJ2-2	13	CASSSRQTGELFF	TGTGCCAGCAGCTCTCGACAGACCGGGGAGCTGTTTTTT
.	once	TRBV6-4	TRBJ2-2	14	CASSVTGFTGELFF	TGTGCCAGCAGTGTCACAGGGTTCACCGGGGAGCTGTTTTTT
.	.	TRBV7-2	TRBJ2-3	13	CASSLPSTDTQYF	TGTGCCAGCAGCTTGCCTAGCACAGATACGCAGTATTTT
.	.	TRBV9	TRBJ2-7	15	CASSVGEAVNYEQYF	TGTGCCAGCAGCGTAGGGGAAGCGGTAAACTACGAGCAGTACTTC
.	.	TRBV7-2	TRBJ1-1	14	CASTSREWNTEAFF	TGTGCCAGCACCTCCCGGGAATGGAACACTGAAGCTTTCTTT
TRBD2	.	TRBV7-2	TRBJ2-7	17	CASSLGTSGRGPYEQYF	TGTGCCAGCAGCTTAGGGACTAGCGGGAGGGGGCCCTACGAGCAGTACTTC
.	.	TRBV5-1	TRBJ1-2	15	CASSGNAQGADGYTF	TGCGCCAGCAGCGGAAATGCACAAGGGGCGGATGGCTACACCTTC
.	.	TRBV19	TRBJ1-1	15	CASSILAGRDTEAFF	TGTGCCAGTAGTATTCTCGCGGGGCGGGACACTGAAGCTTTCTTT
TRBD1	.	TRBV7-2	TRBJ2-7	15	CASSLVGDSSHEQYF	TGTGCCAGCAGCTTAGTCGGGGACAGTTCCCACGAGCAGTACTTC
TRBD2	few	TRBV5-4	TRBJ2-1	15	CASSPTSGNYNEQFF	TGTGCCAGCAGCCCGACTAGCGGTAACTACAATGAGCAGTTCTTC
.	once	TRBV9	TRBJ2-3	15	CASSNGQGRVDTQYF	TGTGCCAGCAGCAATGGGCAGGGGCGGGTAGATACGCAGTATTTT
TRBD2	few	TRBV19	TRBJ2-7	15	CASSITSGRIYEQYF	TGTGCCAGTAGTATAACTAGCGGGAGGATCTACGAGCAGTACTTC
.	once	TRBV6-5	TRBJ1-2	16	CASSYLPGLSTGGYTF	TGTGCCAGCAGTTACCTGCCGGGACTTTCAACGGGGGGCTACACCTTC
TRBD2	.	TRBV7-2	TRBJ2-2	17	CASSISGRSGNTGELFF	TGTGCCAGCAGCATTAGCGGGAGATCGGGGAACACCGGGGAGCTGTTTTTT
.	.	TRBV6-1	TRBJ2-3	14	CASSGQFGTDTQYF	TGTGCCAGCAGTGGTCAGTTCGGCACAGATACGCAGTATTTT
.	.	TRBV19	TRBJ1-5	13	CASSDTSNQPQHF	TGTGCCAGTAGCGACACCAGCAATCAGCCCCAGCATTTT
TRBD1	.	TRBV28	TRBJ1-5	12	CASRDRNQPQHF	TGTGCCAGCCGGGACAGAAATCAGCCCCAGCATTTT
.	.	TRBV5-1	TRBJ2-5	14	CASSLGGYQETQYF	TGCGCCAGCAGCTTGGGAGGGTACCAAGAGACCCAGTACTTC
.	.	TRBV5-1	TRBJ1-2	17	CASSFSVAGPLNYGYTF	TGCGCCAGCAGCTTTTCGGTCGCAGGACCCCTTAACTATGGCTACACCTTC
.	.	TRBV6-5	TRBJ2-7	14	CASTPRVSSYEQYF	TGTGCCAGCACCCCCAGGGTGAGCTCCTACGAGCAGTACTTC
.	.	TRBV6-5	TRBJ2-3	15	CASSLTGTSTDTQYF	TGTGCCAGCAGTTTAACGGGAACTAGCACAGATACGCAGTATTTT
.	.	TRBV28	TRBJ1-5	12	CASREAGQPQHF	TGTGCCAGCCGGGAGGCCGGGCAGCCCCAGCATTTT
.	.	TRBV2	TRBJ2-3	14	CASKWTVRTDTQYF	TGTGCCAGCAAATGGACAGTGAGAACAGATACGCAGTATTTT
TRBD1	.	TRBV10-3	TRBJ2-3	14	CAIRQGAEADTQYF	TGTGCCATCAGACAGGGGGCCGAGGCAGATACGCAGTATTTT
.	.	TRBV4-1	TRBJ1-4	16	CASSQGAGAHNEKLFF	TGCGCCAGCAGCCAAGGGGCAGGAGCCCATAATGAAAAACTGTTTTTT
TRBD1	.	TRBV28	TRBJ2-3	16	CASSRKGAASTDTQYF	TGTGCCAGCAGCCGGAAGGGGGCCGCTAGCACAGATACGCAGTATTTT
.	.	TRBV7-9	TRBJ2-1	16	CASSLRTSSSYNEQFF	TGTGCCAGCAGCTTAAGGACATCAAGCTCCTACAATGAGCAGTTCTTC
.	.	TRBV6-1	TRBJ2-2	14	CASSNLLGPGELFF	TGTGCCAGCAGTAACCTGTTAGGCCCCGGGGAGCTGTTTTTT
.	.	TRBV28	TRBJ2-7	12	CASSLGTTEQYF	TGTGCCAGCAGCCTAGGGACGACCGAGCAGTACTTC
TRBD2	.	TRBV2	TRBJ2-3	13	CASRAGGSDTQYF	TGTGCCAGCCGAGCGGGAGGGTCAGATACGCAGTATTTT
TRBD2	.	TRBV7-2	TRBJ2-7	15	CASSFPGLAGNEQYF	TGTGCCAGCAGCTTCCCCGGACTAGCGGGAAACGAGCAGTACTTC
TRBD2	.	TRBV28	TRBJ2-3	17	CASSQPGAGGPSDTQYF	TGTGCCAGCAGTCAACCTGGCGCGGGAGGGCCGTCAGATACGCAGTATTTT
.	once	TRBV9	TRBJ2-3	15	CASSVLGEVTDTQYF	TGTGCCAGCAGCGTCCTAGGCGAGGTAACCGATACGCAGTATTTT
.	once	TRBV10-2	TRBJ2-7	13	CASSPGQVYEQYF	TGCGCCAGCAGTCCGGGACAAGTCTACGAGCAGTACTTC
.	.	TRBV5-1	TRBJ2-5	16	CASSLAGFQGRETQYF	TGCGCCAGCAGCTTGGCCGGGTTTCAGGGTCGAGAGACCCAGTACTTC
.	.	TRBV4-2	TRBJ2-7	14	CASSQPDRPYEQYF	TGTGCCAGCAGCCAACCCGACAGGCCCTACGAGCAGTACTTC
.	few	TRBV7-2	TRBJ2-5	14	CASSLSGSWETQYF	TGTGCCAGCAGCTTAAGTGGGAGCTGGGAGACCCAGTACTTC